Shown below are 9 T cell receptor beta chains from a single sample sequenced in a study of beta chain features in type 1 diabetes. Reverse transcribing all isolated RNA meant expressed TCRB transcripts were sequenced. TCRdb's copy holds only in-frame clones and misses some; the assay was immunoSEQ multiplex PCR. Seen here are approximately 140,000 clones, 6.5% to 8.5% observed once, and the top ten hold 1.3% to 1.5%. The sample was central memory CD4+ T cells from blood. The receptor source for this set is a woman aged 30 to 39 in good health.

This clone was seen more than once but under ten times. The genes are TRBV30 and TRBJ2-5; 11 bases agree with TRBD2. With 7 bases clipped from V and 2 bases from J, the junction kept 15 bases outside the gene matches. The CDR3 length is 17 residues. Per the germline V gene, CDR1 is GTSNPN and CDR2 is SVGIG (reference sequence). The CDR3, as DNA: TGTGCCTTCACCAGGGGGTGGCTAGCGGGGGGACAAGAGACCCAGTACTTC. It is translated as CAFTRGWLAGGQETQYF.

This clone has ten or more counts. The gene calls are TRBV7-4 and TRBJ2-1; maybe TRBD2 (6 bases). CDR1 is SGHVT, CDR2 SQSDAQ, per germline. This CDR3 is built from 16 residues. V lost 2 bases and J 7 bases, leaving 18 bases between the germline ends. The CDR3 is CASSLTIAVQSNEQFF. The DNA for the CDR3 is TGTGCCAGCAGCTTAACTATAGCGGTACAGAGTAATGAGCAGTTCTTC.

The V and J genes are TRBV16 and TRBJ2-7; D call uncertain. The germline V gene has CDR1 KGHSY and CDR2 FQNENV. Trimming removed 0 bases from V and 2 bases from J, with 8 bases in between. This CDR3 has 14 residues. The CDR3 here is CASSQSGGPYEQYF. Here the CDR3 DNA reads TGTGCCAGCAGCCAATCCGGTGGGCCCTACGAGCAGTACTTC.

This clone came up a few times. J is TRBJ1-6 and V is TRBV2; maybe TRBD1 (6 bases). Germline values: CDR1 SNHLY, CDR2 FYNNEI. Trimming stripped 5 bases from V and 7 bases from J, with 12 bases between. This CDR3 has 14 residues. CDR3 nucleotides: TGTGCCAGCAGTCGAGGACAGCCAAATTCACCCCTCCACTTT. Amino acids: CASSRGQPNSPLHF.

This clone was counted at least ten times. CDR3 nucleotides: TGTGCCAGCAGCTTGATCCGTCTAGCGTCGAACACCGGGGAGCTGTTTTTT. Translating gives CASSLIRLASNTGELFF. The chain uses TRBV7-2 and TRBJ2-2; D is perhaps TRBD2 (6 bases). This CDR3 contains 17 residues. Trimming stripped 3 bases from V and 0 bases from J, with 14 bases between. Per germline, CDR1 SGHTA and CDR2 FQGNSA.

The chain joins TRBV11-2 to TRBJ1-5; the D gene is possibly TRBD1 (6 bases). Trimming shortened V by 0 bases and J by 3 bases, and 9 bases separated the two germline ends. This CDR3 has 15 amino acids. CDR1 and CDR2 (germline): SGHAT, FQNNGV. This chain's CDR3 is CASSLDPGDNQPQHF. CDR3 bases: TGTGCCAGCAGCTTAGATCCAGGGGACAATCAGCCCCAGCATTTT.

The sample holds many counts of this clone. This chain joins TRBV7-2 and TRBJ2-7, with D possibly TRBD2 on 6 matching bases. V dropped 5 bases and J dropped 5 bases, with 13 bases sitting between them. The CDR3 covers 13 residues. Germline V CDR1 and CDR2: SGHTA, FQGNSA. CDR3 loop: CASSRRGGDEQYF. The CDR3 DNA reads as TGTGCCAGCAGCAGGAGAGGCGGGGACGAGCAGTACTTC.

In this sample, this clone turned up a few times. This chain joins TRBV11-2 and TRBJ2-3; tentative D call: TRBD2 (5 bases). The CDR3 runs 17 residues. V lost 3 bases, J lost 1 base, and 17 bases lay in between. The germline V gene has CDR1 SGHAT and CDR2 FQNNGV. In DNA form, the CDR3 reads TGTGCCAGCAGCTTCCAAATTGAGGGCCCAGGCACAGATACGCAGTATTTT. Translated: CASSFQIEGPGTDTQYF.

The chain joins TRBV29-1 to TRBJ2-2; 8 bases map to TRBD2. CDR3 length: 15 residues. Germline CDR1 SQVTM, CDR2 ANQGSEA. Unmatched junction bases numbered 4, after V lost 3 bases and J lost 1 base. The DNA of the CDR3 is TGCAGCGTTGATGTTAGCGGGGTGAACACCGGGGAGCTGTTTTTT. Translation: CSVDVSGVNTGELFF.